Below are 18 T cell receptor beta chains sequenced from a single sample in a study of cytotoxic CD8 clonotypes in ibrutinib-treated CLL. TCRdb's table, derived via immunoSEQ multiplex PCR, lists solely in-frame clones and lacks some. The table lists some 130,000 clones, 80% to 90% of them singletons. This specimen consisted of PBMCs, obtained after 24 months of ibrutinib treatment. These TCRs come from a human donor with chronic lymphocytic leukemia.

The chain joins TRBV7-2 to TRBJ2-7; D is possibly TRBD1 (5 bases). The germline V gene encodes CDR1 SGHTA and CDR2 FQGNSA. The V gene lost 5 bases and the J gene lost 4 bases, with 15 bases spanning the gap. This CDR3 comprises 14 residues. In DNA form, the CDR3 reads TGTGCCAGCAGCCCGGACAATGGATGGTACGAGCAGTACTTC. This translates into CASSPDNGWYEQYF.

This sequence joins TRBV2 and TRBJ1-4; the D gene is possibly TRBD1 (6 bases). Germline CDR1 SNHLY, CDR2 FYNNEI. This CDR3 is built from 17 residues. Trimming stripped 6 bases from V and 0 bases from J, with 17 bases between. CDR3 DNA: TGTGCCAGCAGGATGAGTCCACGGACAGCAACTAATGAAAAACTGTTTTTT. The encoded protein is CASRMSPRTATNEKLFF.

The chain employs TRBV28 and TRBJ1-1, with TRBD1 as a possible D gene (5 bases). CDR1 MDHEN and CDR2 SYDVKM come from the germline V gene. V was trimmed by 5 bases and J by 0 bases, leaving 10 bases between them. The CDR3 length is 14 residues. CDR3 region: CASSRGGMNTEAFF. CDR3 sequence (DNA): TGTGCCAGCAGTCGGGGGGGGATGAACACTGAAGCTTTCTTT.

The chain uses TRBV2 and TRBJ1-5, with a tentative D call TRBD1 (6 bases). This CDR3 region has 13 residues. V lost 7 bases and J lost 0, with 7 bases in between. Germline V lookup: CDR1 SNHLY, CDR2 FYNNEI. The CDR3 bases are TGTGCCAGCAACAGGGTTAGCAATCAGCCCCAGCATTTT. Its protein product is CASNRVSNQPQHF.

Here the CDR3 DNA reads TGTGCCCCGTTGGGCCAGGGACGAACCAAAAACATTCAGTACTTC. Translated: CAPLGQGRTKNIQYF. This chain joins TRBV6-5 and TRBJ2-4; D assignment may be TRBD1 or TRBD2 (5 bases each). The CDR3 totals 15 residues. The V end was cut by 11 bases, the J end by 2 bases, with 19 bases between. Germline V lookup: CDR1 MNHEY, CDR2 SVGAGI.

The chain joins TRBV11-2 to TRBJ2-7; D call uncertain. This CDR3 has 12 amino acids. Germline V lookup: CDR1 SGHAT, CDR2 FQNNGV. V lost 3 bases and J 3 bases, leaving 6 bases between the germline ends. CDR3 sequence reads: CASSFEDYEQYF. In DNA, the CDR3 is TGTGCCAGCAGCTTCGAAGACTACGAGCAGTACTTC.

CDR3 bases: TGTGCCATCAGTGGAGGCAGGGGGCTGTTCAATGAGCAGTTCTTC. Its translation is CAISGGRGLFNEQFF. V is TRBV10-3 and J is TRBJ2-1, with 8 bases identical to TRBD1. This CDR3 region has 15 residues. The V segment lost 4 bases and the J segment 6 bases; nucleotides outside the gene matches: 8. Germline CDR1 and CDR2: ENHRY and SYGVKD.

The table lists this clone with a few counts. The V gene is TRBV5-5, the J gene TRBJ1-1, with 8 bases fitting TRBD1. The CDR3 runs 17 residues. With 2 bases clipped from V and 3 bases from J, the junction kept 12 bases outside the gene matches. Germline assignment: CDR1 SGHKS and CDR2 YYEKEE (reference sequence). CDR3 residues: CASSLRYRGARYTEAFF. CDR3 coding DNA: TGTGCCAGCAGCTTACGCTACAGGGGGGCGCGATACACTGAAGCTTTCTTT.

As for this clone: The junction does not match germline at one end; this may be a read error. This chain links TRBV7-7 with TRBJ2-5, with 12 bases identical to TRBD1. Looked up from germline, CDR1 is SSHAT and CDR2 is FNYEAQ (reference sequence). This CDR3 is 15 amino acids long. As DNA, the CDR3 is TGTGCTAGCAGCTCCGCGGGACAGGGGGCGCAGACCCAGTACTTC. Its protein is CASSSAGQGAQTQYF.

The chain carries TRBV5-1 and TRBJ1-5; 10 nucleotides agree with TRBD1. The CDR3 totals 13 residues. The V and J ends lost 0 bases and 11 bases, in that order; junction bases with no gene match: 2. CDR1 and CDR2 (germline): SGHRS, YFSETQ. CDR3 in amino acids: CASSLEGQGAQHF. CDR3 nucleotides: TGCGCCAGCAGCTTGGAAGGACAGGGGGCCCAGCATTTT.

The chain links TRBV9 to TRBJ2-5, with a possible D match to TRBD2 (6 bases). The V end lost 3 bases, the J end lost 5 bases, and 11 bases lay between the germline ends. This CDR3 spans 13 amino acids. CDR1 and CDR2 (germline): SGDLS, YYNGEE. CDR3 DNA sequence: TGTGCCAGCAGCGCTAGCGTCCAGGAGACCCAGTACTTC. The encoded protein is CASSASVQETQYF.

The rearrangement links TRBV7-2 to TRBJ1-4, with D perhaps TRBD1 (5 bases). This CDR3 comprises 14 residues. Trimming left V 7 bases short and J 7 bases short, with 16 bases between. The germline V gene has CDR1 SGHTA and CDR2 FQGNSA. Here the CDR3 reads CASTPGAGGEKLFF. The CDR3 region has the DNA TGTGCCAGCACTCCTGGGGCGGGTGGTGAAAAACTGTTTTTT.

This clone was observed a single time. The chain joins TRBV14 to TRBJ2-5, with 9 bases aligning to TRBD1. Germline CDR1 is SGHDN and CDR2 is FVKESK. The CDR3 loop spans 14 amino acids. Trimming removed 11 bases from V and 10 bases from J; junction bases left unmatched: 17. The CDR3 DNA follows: TGTGCCCTAATGAGGACAGGGGTTTTCCCCATCCAGTACTTC. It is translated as CALMRTGVFPIQYF.

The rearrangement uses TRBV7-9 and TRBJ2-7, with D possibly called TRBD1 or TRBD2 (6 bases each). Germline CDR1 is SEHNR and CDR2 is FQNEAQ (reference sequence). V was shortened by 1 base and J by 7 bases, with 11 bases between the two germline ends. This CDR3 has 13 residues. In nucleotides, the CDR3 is TGTGCCAGCAGCTTAGTTGAAGGGGGGGAGCAGTACTTC. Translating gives CASSLVEGGEQYF.

The CDR3: CASSKGSSGSGSEQFF. In DNA, the CDR3 is TGTGCCAGCAGCAAAGGCTCTAGCGGGAGCGGCTCTGAGCAGTTCTTC. The chain recombines TRBV21-1 with TRBJ2-1; the table's D call, TRBD2, was not checked against the DNA. TRBV21-1 is marked as a pseudogene. The CDR3 totals 16 residues.

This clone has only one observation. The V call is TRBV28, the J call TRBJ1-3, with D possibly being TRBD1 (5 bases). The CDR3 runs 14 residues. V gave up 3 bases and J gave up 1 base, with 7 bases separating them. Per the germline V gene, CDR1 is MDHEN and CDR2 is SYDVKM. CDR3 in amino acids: CASSFAGSGNTIYF. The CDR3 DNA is TGTGCCAGCAGTTTCGCAGGGTCTGGAAACACCATATATTTT.

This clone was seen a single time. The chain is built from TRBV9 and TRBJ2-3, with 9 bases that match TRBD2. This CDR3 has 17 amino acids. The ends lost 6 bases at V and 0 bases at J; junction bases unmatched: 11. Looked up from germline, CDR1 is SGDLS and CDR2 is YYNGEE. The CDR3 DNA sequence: TGTGCCAGCAACCGAGAGGGCGGGGGGGCTAGCACAGATACGCAGTATTTT. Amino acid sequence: CASNREGGGASTDTQYF. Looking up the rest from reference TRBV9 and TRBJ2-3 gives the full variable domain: DSGVTQTPKHLITATGQRVTLRCSPRSGDLSVYWYQQSLDQGLQFLIQYYNGEERAKGNILERFSAQQFPDLHSELNLSSLELGDSALYFCASNREGGGASTDTQYFGPGTRLTVL.

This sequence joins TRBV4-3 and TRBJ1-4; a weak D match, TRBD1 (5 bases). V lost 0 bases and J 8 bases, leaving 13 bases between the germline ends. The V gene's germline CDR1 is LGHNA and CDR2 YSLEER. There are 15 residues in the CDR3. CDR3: CASSQDRGTGEKLFF. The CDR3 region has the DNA TGCGCCAGCAGCCAAGACCGGGGGACGGGGGAAAAACTGTTTTTT.